Listed here are 26 T cell receptor beta chains from one sample, sequenced in a study of radiation and T cells in renal cell carcinoma. Treatment denoted: treatment-naive control, cytoreductive nephrectomy. Clones were read by immunoSEQ multiplex PCR, and TCRdb kept only the in-frame ones, dropping some. This table has around 8,400 clones, less than 70% appearing once. The sequencing here drew on tumor tissue, taken from a patient whose treatment was nephrectomy without radiotherapy. These receptors were obtained from a man in his 60s with renal cell carcinoma.

V usage is TRBV4-2 and J usage is TRBJ2-1; no definite D call. Trimming shortened V by 5 bases and J by 10 bases, and 12 bases separated the two germline ends. CDR3 length: 12 amino acids. Germline lookup yields CDR1 LGHNA and CDR2 YNFKEQ. The CDR3 nucleotides are TGTGCCAGCAGCGTCCAAGCAAGGGAGCAGTTCTTC. Its protein is CASSVQAREQFF.

This chain uses TRBV6-5 with TRBJ1-1; 7 bases line up with TRBD1. Germline V gene lookup returns CDR1 MNHEY and CDR2 SVGAGI. The CDR3 spans 14 residues. Trimming took 5 bases from V and 1 from J; bases not matched to a gene: 4. The chain's CDR3 is CASSIRGPNTEAFF. Written as DNA, the CDR3 is TGTGCCAGCAGTATTAGGGGGCCGAACACTGAAGCTTTCTTT.

This clone was picked up a small number of times. The rearrangement joins TRBV7-9 to TRBJ2-3; possibly TRBD2 for D (5 bases). CDR3 length: 14 amino acids. The germline gives CDR1 SEHNR, CDR2 FQNEAQ (reference sequence). V gave up 5 bases and J gave up 5 bases, with 14 bases separating them. The CDR3 bases are TGTGCCAGCAGCCCACGGCCCCGGGGAGATACGCAGTATTTT. It yields the protein CASSPRPRGDTQYF.

The rearrangement links TRBV28 to TRBJ2-7; D is possibly TRBD1 (7 bases). The germline V gene has CDR1 MDHEN and CDR2 SYDVKM. V was shortened by 6 bases and J by 2 bases, with 26 bases between the two germline ends. There are 18 residues in the CDR3. CDR3 loop: CASSLRGHSGSSTYEQYF. The CDR3 DNA reads TGTGCCAGCAGCTTAAGGGGGCATAGCGGTTCCTCAACCTACGAGCAGTACTTC.

Only a few counts were recorded for this clone. This rearrangement joins TRBV9 to TRBJ2-7, with 7 positions matching TRBD1. CDR3 length: 15 amino acids. Per the germline V gene, CDR1 is SGDLS and CDR2 is YYNGEE. Losses at the gene ends were 4 bases for V and 0 bases for J; bases not matched to a gene: 7. The CDR3 bases are TGTGCCAGCAGCCCAAAAGGGGGCCACTCCTACGAGCAGTACTTC. This encodes CASSPKGGHSYEQYF.

This clone was picked up a small number of times. This chain connects TRBV7-2 to TRBJ1-5; TRBD1 matches 8 bases. V lost 7 bases, J lost 5 bases, and 10 bases stayed unmatched. Germline CDR1 is SGHTA and CDR2 is FQGNSA. This CDR3 spans 15 amino acids. The CDR3 reads CASTTLAGGHQPQHF. CDR3 in DNA: TGTGCCAGCACCACCTTAGCAGGGGGCCATCAGCCCCAGCATTTT.

J is TRBJ2-7 and V is TRBV11-2; unclear D gene. The CDR3 is 13 residues long. Germline V gives CDR1 SGHAT, CDR2 FQNNGV. Deletions cut 3 bases from V and 2 bases from J, with 8 bases between. The CDR3 loop reads CASSFGTPYEQYF. CDR3 nucleotides: TGTGCCAGCAGCTTCGGCACCCCCTACGAGCAGTACTTC.

The chain recombines TRBV28 with TRBJ2-1; 7 positions agree with TRBD2. The V and J ends lost 3 bases and 8 bases, in that order; junction bases with no gene match: 13. The germline gives CDR1 MDHEN, CDR2 SYDVKM. This CDR3 has 16 residues. CDR3 protein: CASSFHRWGGEDEQFF. DNA for the CDR3: TGTGCCAGCAGTTTCCACCGATGGGGAGGGGAAGATGAGCAGTTCTTC.

This rearrangement joins TRBV7-3 to TRBJ2-1; TRBD2 agrees at 11 bases. Germline V gene sequence: CDR1 SGHTA, CDR2 FQGTGA. The CDR3 sequence is 15 residues long. J lost 4 bases, V lost 4 bases, and 3 bases had no gene match. CDR3 nucleotides: TGTGCCAGCAGCTCTCTAGCGGGGGGTTACAATGAGCAGTTCTTC. Amino acid sequence: CASSSLAGGYNEQFF.

Note on this clone: This CDR3 is also generated by other DNA sequences in the sample. The chain uses TRBV7-2 and TRBJ2-6, with unresolved D. Trimming removed 6 bases at V and 4 bases at J, with 4 bases between. CDR1 and CDR2 (germline): SGHTA, FQGNSA. CDR3 length: 12 residues. The CDR3 coding sequence is TGTGCCAGCAGTCGCGGGGCCAACGTCCTGACTTTC. It yields the protein CASSRGANVLTF. Looking up the rest from reference TRBV7-2 and TRBJ2-6 gives the full variable domain: GAGVSQSPSNKVTEKGKDVELRCDPISGHTALYWYRQSLGQGLEFLIYFQGNSAPDKSGLPSDRFSAERTGGSVSTLTIQRTQQEDSAVYLCASSRGANVLTFGAGSRLTVL.

This clone was found a few times. The chain combines TRBV9 with TRBJ2-2; 12 positions match TRBD2. The CDR3 covers 19 residues. The V and J ends lost 4 bases and 3 bases, in that order; junction bases with no gene match: 13. The germline gives CDR1 SGDLS, CDR2 YYNGEE. The CDR3 loop is CASSLGLAGGLSHTGELFF. As DNA, the CDR3 is TGTGCCAGCAGCCTGGGGCTAGCGGGGGGGCTATCCCACACCGGGGAGCTGTTTTTT.

The chain recombines TRBV6-5 with TRBJ1-1; D is unclear. The CDR3 covers 11 residues. In germline, CDR1 is MNHEY, CDR2 SVGAGI. V gave up 6 bases and J gave up 6 bases, with 8 bases separating them. CDR3 protein: CASRTGAEAFF. CDR3 coding DNA: TGTGCCAGCAGGACTGGCGCTGAAGCTTTCTTT.

V gene TRBV13 combines with J gene TRBJ2-1, with D tentatively TRBD2 (5 bases). CDR1 is PRHDT and CDR2 is FYEKMQ in the germline V gene (reference sequence). This CDR3 spans 15 amino acids. Trimming took off 5 bases at V and 6 bases at J, with 17 bases between the two ends. The CDR3 loop is CASSTTMGDGNEQFF. The CDR3 DNA reads as TGTGCCAGCAGCACCACTATGGGAGATGGCAATGAGCAGTTCTTC.

The V call is TRBV7-2, the J call TRBJ1-1; D is perhaps TRBD1 (5 bases). The CDR3 length is 17 residues. The germline V and J ends were trimmed by 5 bases and 5 bases, with 24 bases remaining between them. CDR1 and CDR2 (germline): SGHTA, FQGNSA. In DNA form, the CDR3 reads TGTGCCAGCAGCGGAGGAGGGGCCCTCTTCTCGGGGACTGAAGCTTTCTTT. It yields the protein CASSGGGALFSGTEAFF.

V usage is TRBV25-1 and J usage is TRBJ1-1, with TRBD1 as a possible D gene (5 bases). V was shortened by 3 bases and J by 14 bases, with 13 bases between the two germline ends. This CDR3 has 11 amino acids. Germline V gene data show CDR1 as MGHDK and CDR2 as SYGVNS. The CDR3 loop is CASSESYRRFF. The CDR3 DNA follows: TGTGCCAGCAGTGAGTCTTACAGGAGGTTCTTT.

This chain uses TRBV25-1 with TRBJ1-2; D possibly corresponds to TRBD1 (6 bases). Germline V gene lookup returns CDR1 MGHDK and CDR2 SYGVNS. V gave up 4 bases and J gave up 4 bases, with 10 bases separating them. This CDR3 is built from 13 residues. CDR3 sequence (DNA): TGTGCCAGCAGTGTTCAGGGGTCCTATGGCTACACCTTC. Amino acid sequence: CASSVQGSYGYTF.

The V call is TRBV2, the J call TRBJ2-7; 8 bases are a match to TRBD1. V shed 4 bases and J 2 bases; nucleotides not matched to a gene: 1. Germline V gene lookup returns CDR1 SNHLY and CDR2 FYNNEI. The CDR3 extends over 13 amino acids. Written as DNA, the CDR3 is TGTGCCAGCAGTGTGGGACAGGCCTACGAGCAGTACTTC. Protein: CASSVGQAYEQYF.

The CDR3 reads CASSPYRAGELFF. CDR3 nucleotides: TGCGCCAGCAGCCCTTACAGGGCCGGGGAGCTGTTTTTT. The chain joins TRBV4-1 to TRBJ2-2; tentatively, D is TRBD1 (6 bases). The CDR3 is made up of 13 amino acids. Germline lookup yields CDR1 MGHRA and CDR2 YSYEKL. V lost 4 bases to trimming and J lost 6 bases, with 9 bases between them.

The V and J genes are TRBV4-1 and TRBJ1-1; D ambiguous. Trimming removed 0 bases at V and 2 bases at J, with 7 bases between. Germline V gene sequence: CDR1 MGHRA, CDR2 YSYEKL. This CDR3 region has 14 residues. CDR3 DNA: TGCGCCAGCAGCCAAGATCAGCTAAACACTGAAGCTTTCTTT. This encodes CASSQDQLNTEAFF.

For the CDR3, the DNA is TGCGCCAGCAGTAGCTGGGGGGAGAACACCGGGGAGCTGTTTTTT. Its protein is CASSSWGENTGELFF. The chain links TRBV10-2 to TRBJ2-2, with a possible D match to TRBD2 (6 bases). Germline CDR1 is WSHSY and CDR2 is SAAADI. There are 15 residues in the CDR3. V was cut by 5 bases and J by 1 base, with 11 bases left in between.

This clone was detected a few times. The V gene is TRBV27, the J gene TRBJ1-5; tentatively, D is TRBD1 (5 bases). The CDR3 is 14 amino acids. The V end was cut by 5 bases, the J end by 4 bases, with 12 bases between. Germline-derived CDR1 and CDR2 are MNHEY and SMNVEV (reference sequence). CDR3 sequence: CASSRGTVNQPQHF. CDR3 DNA: TGTGCCAGCAGTCGCGGGACGGTTAATCAGCCCCAGCATTTT.

There are a few counts of this clone. This chain joins TRBV20-1 and TRBJ2-7; weak D call: TRBD2 (5 bases). V was cut by 6 bases and J by 4 bases, with 7 bases left in between. Germline CDR1 and CDR2: DFQATT and SNEGSKA (reference sequence). The CDR3 length is 10 residues. The CDR3 spells CSAGDYEQYF. The CDR3 nucleotides are TGCAGTGCGGGAGATTACGAGCAGTACTTC.

The V and J genes are TRBV7-2 and TRBJ2-1, with 11 bases fitting TRBD2. The CDR3 sequence is 18 residues long. Per the germline V gene, CDR1 is SGHTA and CDR2 is FQGNSA. V dropped 3 bases and J dropped 7; count of bases not matched to a gene: 14. The CDR3 here is CASSLRNSGGARRNEQFF. CDR3 nucleotides: TGTGCCAGCAGCTTGAGGAATAGCGGGGGGGCGAGGAGAAATGAGCAGTTCTTC.

The rearrangement joins TRBV10-2 to TRBJ1-2; weak D call: TRBD1 (5 bases). Germline assignment: CDR1 WSHSY and CDR2 SAAADI. V gave up 4 bases and J gave up 7 bases, with 16 bases separating them. This CDR3 spans 14 amino acids. CDR3 amino acids: CASSGGGASSGYTF. CDR3 DNA sequence: TGCGCCAGCAGTGGGGGGGGAGCGTCATCTGGCTACACCTTC.

This chain joins TRBV5-4 and TRBJ2-2, with D perhaps assigned TRBD1 or TRBD2 (5 bases each). The CDR3 is 13 residues long. Trimming shortened V by 5 bases and J by 8 bases, and 13 bases separated the two germline ends. The germline CDR1 and CDR2 sequences are SGHNT and YYREEE (reference sequence). The DNA of the CDR3 is TGTGCCAGCAGAAGGGACCCCGGAGGGGAGCTGTTTTTT. Encoded protein: CASRRDPGGELFF.

The gene calls are TRBV7-2 and TRBJ1-2; TRBD1 matches at 8 bases. The CDR3 is made up of 15 amino acids. In germline, CDR1 is SGHTA, CDR2 FQGNSA. V gave up 5 bases and J gave up 2 bases; unmatched junction bases: 7. The CDR3 sequence is CASSPRTGWNYGYTF. The DNA for the CDR3 is TGTGCCAGCAGCCCCCGGACAGGGTGGAACTATGGCTACACCTTC.